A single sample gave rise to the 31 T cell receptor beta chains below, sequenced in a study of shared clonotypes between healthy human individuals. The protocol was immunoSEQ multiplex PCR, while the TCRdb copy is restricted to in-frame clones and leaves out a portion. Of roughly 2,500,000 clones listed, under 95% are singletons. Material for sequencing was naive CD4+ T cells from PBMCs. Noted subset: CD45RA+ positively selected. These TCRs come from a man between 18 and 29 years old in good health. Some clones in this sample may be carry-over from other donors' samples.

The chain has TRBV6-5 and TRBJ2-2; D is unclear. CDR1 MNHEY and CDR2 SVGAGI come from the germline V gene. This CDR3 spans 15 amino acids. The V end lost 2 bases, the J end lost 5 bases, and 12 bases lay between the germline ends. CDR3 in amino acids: CASSYDGTLTGELFF. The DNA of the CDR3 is TGTGCCAGCAGTTACGACGGTACCCTTACCGGGGAGCTGTTTTTT.

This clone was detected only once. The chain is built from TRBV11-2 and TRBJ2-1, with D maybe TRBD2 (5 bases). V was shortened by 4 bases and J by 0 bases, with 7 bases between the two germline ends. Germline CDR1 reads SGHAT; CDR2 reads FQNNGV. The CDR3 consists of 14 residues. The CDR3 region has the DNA TGTGCCAGCAGCTCTAGCAGCTCCTACAATGAGCAGTTCTTC. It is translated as CASSSSSSYNEQFF.

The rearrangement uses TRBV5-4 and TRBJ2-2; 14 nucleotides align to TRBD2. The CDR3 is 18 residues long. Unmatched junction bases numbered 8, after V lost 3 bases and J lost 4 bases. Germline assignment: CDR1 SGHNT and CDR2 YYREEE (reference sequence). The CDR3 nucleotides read TGTGCCAGCAGCTACGGGACTAGCGGGAGACGATCCACCGGGGAGCTGTTTTTT. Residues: CASSYGTSGRRSTGELFF.

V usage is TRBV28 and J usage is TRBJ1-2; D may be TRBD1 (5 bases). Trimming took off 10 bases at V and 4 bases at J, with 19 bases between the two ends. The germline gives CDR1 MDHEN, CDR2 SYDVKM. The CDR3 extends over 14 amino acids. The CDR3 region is CAISLGDRPYGYTF. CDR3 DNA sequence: TGTGCCATCTCGTTGGGGGACCGGCCCTATGGCTACACCTTC.

The CDR3 loop reads CASSPVGDTNYGYTF. CDR3 in DNA: TGTGCCAGCTCACCGGTAGGGGACACTAACTATGGCTACACCTTC. The V call is TRBV18, the J call TRBJ1-2; D is perhaps TRBD1 (6 bases). In germline, CDR1 is KGHSH, CDR2 LQKENI. There are 15 residues in the CDR3. V was trimmed by 3 bases and J by 0 bases, leaving 11 bases between them.

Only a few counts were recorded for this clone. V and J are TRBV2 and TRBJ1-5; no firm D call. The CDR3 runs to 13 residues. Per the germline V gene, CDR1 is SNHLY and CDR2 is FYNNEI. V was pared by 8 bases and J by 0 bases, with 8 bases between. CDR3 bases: TGTGCCAGCCGGGGTAATAGCAATCAGCCCCAGCATTTT. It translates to CASRGNSNQPQHF. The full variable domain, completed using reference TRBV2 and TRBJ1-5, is EPEVTQTPSHQVTQMGQEVILRCVPISNHLYFYWYRQILGQKVEFLVSFYNNEISEKSEIFDDQFSVERPDGSNFTLKIRSTKLEDSAMYFCASRGNSNQPQHFGDGTRLSIL.

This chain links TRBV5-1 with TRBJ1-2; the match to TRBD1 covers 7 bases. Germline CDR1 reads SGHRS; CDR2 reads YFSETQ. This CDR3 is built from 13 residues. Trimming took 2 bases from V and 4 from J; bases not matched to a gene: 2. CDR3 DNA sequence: TGCGCCAGCAGCTTCACAGGGGCCTATGGCTACACCTTC. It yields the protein CASSFTGAYGYTF.

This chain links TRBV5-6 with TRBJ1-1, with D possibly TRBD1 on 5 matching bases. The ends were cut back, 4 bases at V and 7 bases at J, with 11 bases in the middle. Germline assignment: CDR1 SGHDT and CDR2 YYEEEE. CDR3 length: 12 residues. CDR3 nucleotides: TGTGCCAGCAGCCTACAGACAGTTGAAGCTTTCTTT. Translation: CASSLQTVEAFF.

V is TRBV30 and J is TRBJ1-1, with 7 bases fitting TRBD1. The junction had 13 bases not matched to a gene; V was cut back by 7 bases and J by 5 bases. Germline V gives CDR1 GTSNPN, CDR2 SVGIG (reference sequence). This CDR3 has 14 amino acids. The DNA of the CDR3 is TGTGCCTCGTCTAAAGACCCAGGGGGAACTGAAGCTTTCTTT. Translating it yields CASSKDPGGTEAFF.

The CDR3 spells CASSPTGDKTGELFF. CDR3 nucleotides: TGTGCCAGCTCTCCGACAGGGGATAAAACCGGGGAGCTGTTTTTT. This chain links TRBV18 with TRBJ2-2; 8 bases match TRBD1. Germline CDR1 KGHSH, CDR2 LQKENI. The CDR3 runs 15 residues. V dropped 6 bases and J dropped 5; count of bases not matched to a gene: 8.

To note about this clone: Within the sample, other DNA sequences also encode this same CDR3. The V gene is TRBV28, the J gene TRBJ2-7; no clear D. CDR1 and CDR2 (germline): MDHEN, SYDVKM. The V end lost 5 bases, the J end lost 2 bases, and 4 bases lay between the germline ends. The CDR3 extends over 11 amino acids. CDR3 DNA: TGTGCCAGCAGTATCACCTACGAGCAGTACTTC. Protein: CASSITYEQYF.

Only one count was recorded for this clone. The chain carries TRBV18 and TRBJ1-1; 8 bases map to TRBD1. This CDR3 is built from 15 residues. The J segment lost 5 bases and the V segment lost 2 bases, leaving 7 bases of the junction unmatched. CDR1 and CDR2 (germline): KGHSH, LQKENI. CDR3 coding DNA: TGTGCCAGCTCACCAGACAGGGGATGGGGAACTGAAGCTTTCTTT. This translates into CASSPDRGWGTEAFF.

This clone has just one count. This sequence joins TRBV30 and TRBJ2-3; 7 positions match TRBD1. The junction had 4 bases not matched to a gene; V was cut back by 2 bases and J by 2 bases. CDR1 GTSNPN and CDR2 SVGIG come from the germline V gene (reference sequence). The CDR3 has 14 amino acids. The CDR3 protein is CAWSPGQYTDTQYF. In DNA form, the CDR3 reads TGTGCCTGGAGTCCGGGACAGTACACAGATACGCAGTATTTT.

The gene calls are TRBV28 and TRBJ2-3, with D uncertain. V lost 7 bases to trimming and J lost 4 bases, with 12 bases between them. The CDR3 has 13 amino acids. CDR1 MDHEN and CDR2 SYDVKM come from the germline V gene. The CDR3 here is CASTSPFPDTQYF. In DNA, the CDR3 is TGTGCCAGCACTTCCCCCTTCCCAGATACGCAGTATTTT.

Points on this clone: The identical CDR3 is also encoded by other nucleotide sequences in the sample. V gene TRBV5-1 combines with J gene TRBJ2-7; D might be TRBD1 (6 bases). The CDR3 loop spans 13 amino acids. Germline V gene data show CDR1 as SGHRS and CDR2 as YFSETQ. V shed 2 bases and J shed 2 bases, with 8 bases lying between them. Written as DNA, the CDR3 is TGCGCCAGCAGCTTCACAGGGCCCTACGAGCAGTACTTC. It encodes CASSFTGPYEQYF.

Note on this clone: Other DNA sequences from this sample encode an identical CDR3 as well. The CDR3 protein is CASSVGLAGPNEQFF. The CDR3 DNA is TGTGCCAGCAGCGTGGGACTAGCGGGGCCCAATGAGCAGTTCTTC. J is TRBJ2-1 and V is TRBV9; the match to TRBD2 covers 13 bases. After removal of 2 bases from V and 6 bases from J, the junction contained 2 bases not matched to a gene. Germline V gene lookup returns CDR1 SGDLS and CDR2 YYNGEE. The CDR3 has 15 amino acids. The full variable domain, with the rest looked up from reference TRBV9 and TRBJ2-1, is DSGVTQTPKHLITATGQRVTLRCSPRSGDLSVYWYQQSLDQGLQFLIQYYNGEERAKGNILERFSAQQFPDLHSELNLSSLELGDSALYFCASSVGLAGPNEQFFGPGTRLTVL.

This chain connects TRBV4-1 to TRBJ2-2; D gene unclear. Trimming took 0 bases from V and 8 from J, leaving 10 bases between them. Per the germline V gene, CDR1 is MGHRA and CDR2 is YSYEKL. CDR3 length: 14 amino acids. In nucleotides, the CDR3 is TGCGCCAGCAGCCAAGAAGTGGGAACGGGGGAGCTGTTTTTT. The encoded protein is CASSQEVGTGELFF.

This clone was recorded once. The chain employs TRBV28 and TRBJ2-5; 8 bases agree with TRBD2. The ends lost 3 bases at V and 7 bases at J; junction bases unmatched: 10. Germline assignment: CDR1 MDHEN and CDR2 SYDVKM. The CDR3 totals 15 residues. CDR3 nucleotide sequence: TGTGCCAGCAGTTTGTATCCCGGGAGCGGGGGGACCCAGTACTTC. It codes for CASSLYPGSGGTQYF.

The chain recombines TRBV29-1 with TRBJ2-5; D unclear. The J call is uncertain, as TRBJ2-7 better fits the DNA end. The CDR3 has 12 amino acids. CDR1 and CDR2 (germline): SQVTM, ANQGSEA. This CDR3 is CSVESAPYEQYF. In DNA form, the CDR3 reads TGCAGCGTTGAGTCGGCCCCCTACGAGCAGTACTTC.

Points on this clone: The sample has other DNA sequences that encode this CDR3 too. The CDR3 DNA reads TGCGCCAGCACGTTCCAGGGGGCTAGCACAGATACGCAGTATTTT. Translation gives CASTFQGASTDTQYF. This sequence joins TRBV5-1 and TRBJ2-3, with TRBD1 matching over 8 bases. The CDR3 spans 15 residues. The V and J ends lost 6 bases and 0 bases, in that order; junction bases with no gene match: 6. Germline V lookup: CDR1 SGHRS, CDR2 YFSETQ.

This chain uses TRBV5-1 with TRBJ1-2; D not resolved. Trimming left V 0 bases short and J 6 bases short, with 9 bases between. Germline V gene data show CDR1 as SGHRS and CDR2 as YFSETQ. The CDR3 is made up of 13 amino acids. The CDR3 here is CASSLAGADGYTF. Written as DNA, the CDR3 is TGCGCCAGCAGCTTGGCGGGCGCCGATGGCTACACCTTC.

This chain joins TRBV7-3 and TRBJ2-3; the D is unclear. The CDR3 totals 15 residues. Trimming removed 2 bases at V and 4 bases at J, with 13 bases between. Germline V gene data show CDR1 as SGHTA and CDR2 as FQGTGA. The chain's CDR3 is CASSLLQSGADTQYF. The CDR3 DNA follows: TGTGCCAGCAGCTTACTACAGAGTGGAGCAGATACGCAGTATTTT.

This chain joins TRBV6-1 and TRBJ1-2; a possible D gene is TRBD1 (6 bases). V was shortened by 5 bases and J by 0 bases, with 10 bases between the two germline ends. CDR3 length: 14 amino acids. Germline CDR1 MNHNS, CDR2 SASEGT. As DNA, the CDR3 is TGTGCCAGCAGTCAACAGGGTGCTAACTATGGCTACACCTTC. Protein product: CASSQQGANYGYTF.

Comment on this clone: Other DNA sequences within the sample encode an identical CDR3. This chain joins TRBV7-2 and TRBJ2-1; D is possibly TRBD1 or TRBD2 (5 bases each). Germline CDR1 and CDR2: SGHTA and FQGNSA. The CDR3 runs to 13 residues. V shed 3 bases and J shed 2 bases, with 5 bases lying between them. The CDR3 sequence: CASSLGAYNEQFF. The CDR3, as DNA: TGTGCCAGCAGCTTGGGGGCCTACAATGAGCAGTTCTTC.

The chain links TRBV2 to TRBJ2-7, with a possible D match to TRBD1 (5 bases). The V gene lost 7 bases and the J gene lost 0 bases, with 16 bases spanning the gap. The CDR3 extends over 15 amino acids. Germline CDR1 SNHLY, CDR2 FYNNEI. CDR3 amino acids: CASNGNRQSSYEQYF. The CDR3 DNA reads TGTGCCAGCAATGGGAACCGACAGAGCTCCTACGAGCAGTACTTC.

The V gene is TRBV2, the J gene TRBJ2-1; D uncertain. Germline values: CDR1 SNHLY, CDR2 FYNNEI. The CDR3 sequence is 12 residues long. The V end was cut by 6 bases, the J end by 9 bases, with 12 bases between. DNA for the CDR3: TGTGCCAGCAGAGACGAGCTCATTGAGCAGTTCTTC. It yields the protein CASRDELIEQFF.

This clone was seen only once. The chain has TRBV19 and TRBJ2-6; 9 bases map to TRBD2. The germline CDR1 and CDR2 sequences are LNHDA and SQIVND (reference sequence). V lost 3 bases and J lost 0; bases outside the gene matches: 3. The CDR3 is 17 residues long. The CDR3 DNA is TGTGCCAGTAGTATTCTAGCGGGGACCTCTGGGGCCAACGTCCTGACTTTC. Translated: CASSILAGTSGANVLTF.

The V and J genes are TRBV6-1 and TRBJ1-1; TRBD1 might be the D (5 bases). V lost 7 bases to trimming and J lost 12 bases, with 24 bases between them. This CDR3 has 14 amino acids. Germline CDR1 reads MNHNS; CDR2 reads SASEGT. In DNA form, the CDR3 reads TGTGCCAGCACCTCGGACATGAGGGGTAAAGGACCTTTCTTT. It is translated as CASTSDMRGKGPFF.

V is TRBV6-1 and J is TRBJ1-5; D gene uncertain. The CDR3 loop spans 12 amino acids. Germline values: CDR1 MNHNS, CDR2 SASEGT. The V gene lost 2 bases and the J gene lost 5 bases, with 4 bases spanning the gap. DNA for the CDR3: TGTGCCAGCAGTGAAACGCATCAGCCCCAGCATTTT. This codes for CASSETHQPQHF.

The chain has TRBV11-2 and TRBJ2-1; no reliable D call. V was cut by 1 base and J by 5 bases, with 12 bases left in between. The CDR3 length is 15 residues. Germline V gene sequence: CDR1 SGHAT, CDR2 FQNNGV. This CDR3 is CASSLGRASDNEQFF. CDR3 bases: TGTGCCAGCAGCTTAGGACGAGCTTCTGACAATGAGCAGTTCTTC.

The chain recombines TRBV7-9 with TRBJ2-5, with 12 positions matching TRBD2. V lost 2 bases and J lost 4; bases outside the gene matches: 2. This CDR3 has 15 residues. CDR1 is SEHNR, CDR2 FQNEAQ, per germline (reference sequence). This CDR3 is CASSLTGLAGETQYF. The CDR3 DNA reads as TGTGCCAGCAGCTTAACGGGACTAGCGGGAGAGACCCAGTACTTC.